The 12 T cell receptor beta chains below all came from one sample that was sequenced in a study of blood T cell repertoires in COVID-19. Measured with immunoSEQ multiplex PCR; TCRdb has only the in-frame clones, and not every one. The sample consists of over 50,000 clones, 85% of them appearing once. Sequenced input: peripheral blood. The source of these receptors is a human donor in a cohort sampled during active COVID-19.

The rearrangement links TRBV19 to TRBJ1-1, with 12 bases aligning to TRBD1. Germline trimming cut 5 bases from V and 0 bases from J; bases unmatched to any gene: 10. The germline gives CDR1 LNHDA, CDR2 SQIVND (reference sequence). The CDR3 covers 18 residues. In DNA form, the CDR3 reads TGTGCCAGTAGTGCATACCGGGACAGGGGGCGAGTGAACACTGAAGCTTTCTTT. Its protein product is CASSAYRDRGRVNTEAFF.

This clone occurred once. The rearrangement joins TRBV28 to TRBJ1-4; tentative D call: TRBD1 (5 bases). V was cut by 5 bases and J by 4 bases, with 14 bases left in between. The CDR3 has 15 amino acids. Per the germline V gene, CDR1 is MDHEN and CDR2 is SYDVKM. CDR3 protein: CASSPIRALNEKLFF. The CDR3 DNA reads TGTGCCAGCAGTCCAATCAGGGCCCTTAATGAAAAACTGTTTTTT.

The V and J genes are TRBV6-5 and TRBJ1-2; TRBD1 agrees at 8 bases. CDR3 length: 15 residues. V lost 2 bases and J lost 6; bases outside the gene matches: 8. Germline V CDR1 and CDR2: MNHEY, SVGAGI. The CDR3 region is CASSYSGQGLNGYTF. DNA of the CDR3: TGTGCCAGCAGTTACAGCGGACAGGGTTTGAATGGCTACACCTTC.

This chain links TRBV27 with TRBJ2-3; 9 positions match TRBD2. The length of the CDR3 is 18 residues. V dropped 7 bases and J dropped 6; count of bases not matched to a gene: 20. Germline V CDR1 and CDR2: MNHEY, SMNVEV (reference sequence). In DNA form, the CDR3 reads TGTGCCAGCACCTCGACAGGGCTAGCGGGAATCGGTGGTGATACGCAGTATTTT. It is translated as CASTSTGLAGIGGDTQYF.

The chain joins TRBV14 to TRBJ1-1; D is undetermined. There are 14 residues in the CDR3. CDR1 SGHDN and CDR2 FVKESK come from the germline V gene. The V end lost 0 bases, the J end lost 4 bases, and 9 bases lay between the germline ends. The CDR3 spells CASSQDRGSTEAFF. CDR3 coding DNA: TGTGCCAGCAGCCAAGATAGAGGGAGCACTGAAGCTTTCTTT.

V gene TRBV11-3 combines with J gene TRBJ2-1; perhaps TRBD2 as D (6 bases). Trimming pared 1 base from V and 6 bases from J, leaving 10 bases between. CDR3 length: 14 amino acids. Per germline, CDR1 SGHNT and CDR2 YENEEA. The CDR3 DNA reads as TGTGCCAGCAGCTTAGGCGGGGTCGTCAATGAGCAGTTCTTC. The encoded protein is CASSLGGVVNEQFF. The complete variable domain, with remaining parts taken from reference TRBV11-3 and TRBJ2-1, reads EAGVVQSPRYKIIEKKQPVAFWCNPISGHNTLYWYLQNLGQGPELLIRYENEEAVDDSQLPKDRFSAERLKGVDSTLKIQPAELGDSAVYLCASSLGGVVNEQFFGPGTRLTVL.

The V and J genes are TRBV5-1 and TRBJ2-2, with D possibly matching TRBD2 (5 bases). V lost 5 bases to trimming and J lost 0 bases, with 17 bases between them. CDR3 size: 17 residues. The germline V gene has CDR1 SGHRS and CDR2 YFSETQ. CDR3 nucleotide sequence: TGCGCCAGCAGGTTTTTCTCGGGATATACGAACACCGGGGAGCTGTTTTTT. Translation: CASRFFSGYTNTGELFF.

The genes are TRBV28 and TRBJ2-5; no reliable D call. Trimming stripped 6 bases from V and 5 bases from J, with 19 bases between. CDR1 is MDHEN, CDR2 SYDVKM, per germline. This CDR3 is built from 15 residues. CDR3 sequence (DNA): TGTGCCAGCAGCCCCGGCTGGGTCACGAGGGAGACCCAGTACTTC. Translation: CASSPGWVTRETQYF. The full variable domain, rest sourced from reference TRBV28 and TRBJ2-5, is DVKVTQSSRYLVKRTGEKVFLECVQDMDHENMFWYRQDPGLGLRLIYFSYDVKMKEKGDIPEGYSVSREKKERFSLILESASTNQTSMYLCASSPGWVTRETQYFGPGTRLLVL.

This clone was seen a single time. The rearrangement links TRBV2 to TRBJ1-2; D possibly corresponds to TRBD1 (5 bases). Germline lookup yields CDR1 SNHLY and CDR2 FYNNEI. V was shortened by 1 base and J by 3 bases, with 12 bases between the two germline ends. CDR3 length: 15 amino acids. CDR3 nucleotide sequence: TGTGCCAGCAGTGAAGTCGGGGGGGTGGACTATGGCTACACCTTC. Its translation is CASSEVGGVDYGYTF.

The chain carries TRBV18 and TRBJ2-5; the D gene is possibly TRBD1 (6 bases). The CDR3 is 16 residues long. Trimming removed 0 bases at V and 5 bases at J, with 16 bases between. Looked up from germline, CDR1 is KGHSH and CDR2 is LQKENI. DNA of the CDR3: TGTGCCAGCTCACCACCCCTAGCTGGGGGCGGCGAGACCCAGTACTTC. Protein product: CASSPPLAGGGETQYF.

This chain links TRBV5-1 with TRBJ1-4; the D gene is possibly TRBD1 (5 bases). V dropped 2 bases and J dropped 3 bases, with 17 bases sitting between them. Germline CDR1 and CDR2: SGHRS and YFSETQ. This CDR3 is built from 17 residues. This CDR3 is CASSFEPHDRPNEKLFF. CDR3 nucleotides: TGCGCCAGCAGCTTTGAACCACACGACAGACCTAATGAAAAACTGTTTTTT.

The chain uses TRBV18 and TRBJ2-5; 7 bases align to TRBD1. CDR1 and CDR2 (germline): KGHSH, LQKENI. The CDR3 spans 16 residues. The ends lost 1 base at V and 4 bases at J; junction bases unmatched: 9. As DNA, the CDR3 is TGTGCCAGCTCACCACGAGGACAGGCTCCGGGAGAGACCCAGTACTTC. Protein sequence: CASSPRGQAPGETQYF.